The clone carrying this T cell receptor (beta chain) was counted at least ten times. This entry is derived from a study of T cells in Graves' hyperthyroidism and ophthalmopathy. The TCR beta CDR3 regions underwent amplification using RNA transcripts as the source. RT-PCR in the first round (using the HTBI primer set) targeted the TCR CDR3. TCRdb recomputed calls from the multiplex PCR reads with MiXCR, one row per CDR3 protein. Of more than 300,000 distinct CDR3 sequences in the sample, under 20% were seen once. Source material: blood. This TCR derives from a man aged 18 to 30 with Graves' ophthalmopathy.

For the CDR3, the DNA is TGCGCCAGCACCCAGTCCCCTAAACTAGCGGGGGGACCGGAGCAGTACTTC. Translated: CASTQSPKLAGGPEQYF. V usage is TRBV5-1 and J usage is TRBJ2-7; 12 nucleotides match TRBD2. V was pared by 6 bases and J by 7 bases, with 17 bases of the junction left unmatched. The V gene's germline CDR1 is SGHRS and CDR2 YFSETQ. The CDR3 loop spans 17 amino acids.